This T cell receptor beta chain stems from a study of blood T cell repertoires in COVID-19. On the study more broadly: Both acute and convalescent COVID-19 samples were obtained from the United States, Italy and Spain. Nucleic acid was either cDNA or gDNA, and it came from T cells, B-cell-depleted T cells, or PBMCs.

Original processing notes: From reference gene primer amplification, estimates of nucleated cell counts were derived. TCRdb's table, derived via immunoSEQ multiplex PCR, lists solely in-frame clones and lacks some. D and trimming were read from the DNA, whereas the V and J calls and clone size are those reported in that table. The sample contains over 100,000 clones, around 81% of which appear only once. V was clipped by 6 bases and J by 7 bases, with 10 bases between them. The CDR3 runs to 12 residues. From germline, CDR1 is LNHDA and CDR2 SQIVND (reference sequence). The sample consisted of peripheral blood. The receptor's source is a human donor in a cohort sampled during active or convalescent COVID-19. The rearrangement links TRBV19 to TRBJ2-1, with D unresolved. The CDR3, as DNA: TGTGCCAGTAGCTACTACGGGAATGAGCAGTTCTTC. This codes for CASSYYGNEQFF.